The next 14 T cell receptor beta chains were all read from a single sample in a study of cytomegalovirus exposure and HLA in healthy donors. Sequencing was performed with immunoSEQ multiplex PCR; in TCRdb, only in-frame clones are kept and a portion is missing. Of fewer than 300,000 clones in the sample, more than 75% were seen once. Sequenced sample: PBMCs. These TCRs come from a young woman in good health and CMV-seronegative.

The chain couples TRBV5-5 to TRBJ1-5, with 9 bases that match TRBD1. J gave up 2 bases and V 4 bases, and 7 bases lay outside the gene matches. The CDR3 sequence is 16 residues long. The germline V gene encodes CDR1 SGHKS and CDR2 YYEKEE (reference sequence). Here the CDR3 DNA reads TGTGCCAGCAGCGTAGGGACAGGGAGTGGCAATCAGCCCCAGCATTTT. Its protein is CASSVGTGSGNQPQHF.

This clone appeared a single time. The rearrangement joins TRBV7-2 to TRBJ2-7, with D maybe TRBD1 (6 bases). V lost 5 bases to trimming and J lost 6 bases, with 14 bases between them. CDR3 size: 13 residues. The germline V gene has CDR1 SGHTA and CDR2 FQGNSA. The CDR3 loop reads CASSLYREGEQYF. The CDR3 DNA sequence: TGTGCCAGCAGCCTATACAGGGAAGGCGAGCAGTACTTC.

The CDR3 DNA sequence: TGTGCCATCAGTGAGTCGAGGGACAGGGTCGGCACAGATACGCAGTATTTT. It translates to CAISESRDRVGTDTQYF. The V gene is TRBV10-3, the J gene TRBJ2-3; 9 nucleotides agree with TRBD1. V was pared by 0 bases and J by 1 base, with 5 bases of the junction left unmatched. This CDR3 contains 17 residues. From germline, CDR1 is ENHRY and CDR2 SYGVKD.

The rearrangement links TRBV5-1 to TRBJ2-7, with TRBD1 matching 7 bases. V lost 0 bases to trimming and J lost 7 bases; unmatched junction nucleotides: 7. The CDR3 sequence is 14 residues long. Per the germline V gene, CDR1 is SGHRS and CDR2 is YFSETQ. The CDR3 DNA reads TGCGCCAGCAGCTTGGGTAGGGGGCATCGGGAGCAGTACTTC. It encodes CASSLGRGHREQYF.

This CDR3 is CASSRTTATDTQYF. CDR3 nucleotides: TGTGCCAGCAGCCGGACTACCGCAACAGATACGCAGTATTTT. The chain uses TRBV7-3 and TRBJ2-3; a possible D gene is TRBD2 (6 bases). CDR1 is SGHTA, CDR2 FQGTGA, per germline. Trimming stripped 5 bases from V and 3 bases from J, with 12 bases between. This CDR3 comprises 14 residues.

The V call is TRBV30, the J call TRBJ2-2, with a weak D call TRBD2 (6 bases). Germline V lookup: CDR1 GTSNPN, CDR2 SVGIG (reference sequence). Trimming cost V 3 bases and J 5 bases, with 13 bases left between them. CDR3 length: 14 residues. CDR3 loop: CAWRSGVETGELFF. DNA for the CDR3: TGTGCCTGGAGGTCGGGAGTGGAGACCGGGGAGCTGTTTTTT.

The genes are TRBV27 and TRBJ2-7, with 7 nucleotides matching TRBD1. Germline CDR1 is MNHEY and CDR2 is SMNVEV (reference sequence). The ends lost 10 bases at V and 2 bases at J; junction bases unmatched: 5. The length of the CDR3 is 12 residues. In DNA form, the CDR3 reads TGTGCCACCGGACAGGTCGCCTACGAGCAGTACTTC. Its translation is CATGQVAYEQYF.

The rearrangement links TRBV25-1 to TRBJ2-3, with D possibly TRBD2 on 5 matching bases. The CDR3 is made up of 12 amino acids. Trimming pared 5 bases from V and 4 bases from J, leaving 7 bases between. Looked up from germline, CDR1 is MGHDK and CDR2 is SYGVNS. As DNA, the CDR3 is TGTGCCAGCAGTCCCGGGGCAGATACGCAGTATTTT. The encoded protein is CASSPGADTQYF.

The V and J genes are TRBV27 and TRBJ2-7; D is uncertain. Trimming left V 2 bases short and J 4 bases short, with 9 bases between. CDR3 length: 13 residues. Per the germline V gene, CDR1 is MNHEY and CDR2 is SMNVEV (reference sequence). In DNA, the CDR3 is TGTGCCAGCAGTTTAGACCTAGGATACGAGCAGTACTTC. Translating gives CASSLDLGYEQYF.

The gene calls are TRBV2 and TRBJ2-1, with D possibly being TRBD2 (7 bases). The ends were cut back, 4 bases at V and 7 bases at J, with 23 bases in the middle. CDR1 SNHLY and CDR2 FYNNEI come from the germline V gene. The CDR3 loop spans 17 amino acids. The CDR3 here is CASSATGNGLGGNEQFF. In nucleotides, the CDR3 is TGTGCCAGCAGTGCCACGGGGAATGGACTAGGGGGGAATGAGCAGTTCTTC.

This chain links TRBV4-3 with TRBJ2-2; D gene unclear. The V gene's germline CDR1 is LGHNA and CDR2 YSLEER. This CDR3 spans 16 amino acids. V dropped 0 bases and J dropped 4 bases, with 12 bases sitting between them. CDR3 sequence (DNA): TGCGCCAGCAGCCAAGAACTGGCGGAACCCACCGGGGAGCTGTTTTTT. Translating it yields CASSQELAEPTGELFF.

This rearrangement joins TRBV11-3 to TRBJ2-1; 12 positions match TRBD2. Trimming removed 4 bases from V and 4 bases from J; junction bases left unmatched: 2. The V gene's germline CDR1 is SGHNT and CDR2 YENEEA. CDR3 length: 15 amino acids. The CDR3: CASSSGLAGYNEQFF. CDR3 DNA: TGTGCCAGCAGCTCCGGACTAGCGGGGTACAATGAGCAGTTCTTC.

The genes are TRBV27 and TRBJ2-6; a possible D gene is TRBD1 (6 bases). The V end was cut by 6 bases, the J end by 1 base, with 16 bases between. The V gene's germline CDR1 is MNHEY and CDR2 SMNVEV (reference sequence). The CDR3 extends over 17 amino acids. CDR3 nucleotide sequence: TGTGCCAGCAGCTTAGGGCAGGGGTGGTCTGGGGCCAACGTCCTGACTTTC. Encoded protein: CASSLGQGWSGANVLTF. Filled out from reference TRBV27 and TRBJ2-6, the complete variable domain reads EAQVTQNPRYLITVTGKKLTVTCSQNMNHEYMSWYRQDPGLGLRQIYYSMNVEVTDKGDVPEGYKVSRKEKRNFPLILESPSPNQTSLYFCASSLGQGWSGANVLTFGAGSRLTVL.

V is TRBV25-1 and J is TRBJ2-7; 7 bases are a match to TRBD1. Germline trimming cut 4 bases from V and 2 bases from J; bases unmatched to any gene: 8. The germline V gene has CDR1 MGHDK and CDR2 SYGVNS. This CDR3 spans 15 amino acids. The CDR3 DNA reads TGTGCCAGCAGTGGCACCGGGACAGTTACCTACGAGCAGTACTTC. Translated, it gives CASSGTGTVTYEQYF.